The count of the clone carrying this T cell receptor (beta chain) is one. This sample stems from a study of blood T cell repertoires in COVID-19. Germline V lookup: CDR1 MGHDK, CDR2 SYGVNS. This CDR3 contains 15 residues. Trimming cost V 3 bases and J 4 bases, with 12 bases left between them. As processed by the authors: Reference gene primers were amplified, and this amplification served to estimate nucleated cell counts. Profiled with immunoSEQ multiplex PCR; TCRdb holds only in-frame clones, not every one. The DNA was the basis for D and trimming; V, J and clone size are from that table. In the table there are some 160,000 clones, 78% of which are singletons.

The chain uses TRBV25-1 and TRBJ1-4; D is undetermined. The sample consisted of peripheral blood. This sequence was found in an elderly woman with acute or convalescent COVID-19. CDR3 DNA: TGTGCCAGCAGTGATGCCACCGACTATAATGAAAAACTGTTTTTT. This sequence encodes CASSDATDYNEKLFF.